This TCR beta chain is drawn from a study of long-term antiretroviral therapy in people with HIV. Points from the study as a whole: Collection of the blood, which took place between the mid-2000s and the late 2010s, possibly occurred under older ART regimens.

An immunoSEQ assay, version v3.0, was performed at survey level. Sequencing was designed to cover roughly 40,000-50,000 T-cell genomes in each sample. Produced via immunoSEQ multiplex PCR; TCRdb's table is partial and in-frame only. The data contain some 31,000 clones, around 95% of them singletons. This clone was observed a single time. What it recognizes is unknown. Trimming pared 2 bases from V and 2 bases from J, leaving 8 bases between. The CDR3 has 15 amino acids. Looked up from germline, CDR1 is SGHKS and CDR2 is YYEKEE (reference sequence). This receptor was obtained from a man aged 25-40 years with HIV. The chain employs TRBV5-5 and TRBJ1-6; D is ambiguous. Sequenced material: unsorted PBMCs, taken 5.3 years after starting antiretroviral therapy. CDR3 sequence reads: CASSFVGTYNSPLHF. The CDR3 DNA sequence: TGTGCCAGCAGCTTTGTGGGGACCTATAATTCACCCCTCCACTTT.